The T cell receptor beta chain described here comes from a study of T cells in Graves' hyperthyroidism and ophthalmopathy. Study-level points and caveats: Ophthalmopathy, as predicted by the model, came a median 6.5 months after the prediction. Within blood appeared most thyroid clonotypes that had expanded above 0.001. A 13 V-J signature model discriminated ophthalmopathy versus stable hyperthyroidism.

RNA transcripts provided the source from which TCR beta CDR3 regions were amplified. Primed by the HTBI set, a first-round RT-PCR was run on the TCR CDR3. TCRdb independently ran MiXCR on the multiplex PCR reads; one entry per CDR3 protein. There are 480,000 or so distinct CDR3 sequences in the sample; over 45% occur only once, and 44% lies in the top ten. Concerning this clonotype itself: Antigen specificity is unknown.

Based on clinical symptoms, serum thyroxine and TRAb, thyroid ultrasound and orbital computed tomography, diagnoses were reached. V lost 5 bases to trimming and J lost 5 bases, with 25 bases between them. The CDR3 totals 17 residues. Germline V gives CDR1 SGHTA, CDR2 FQGNSA. The chain recombines TRBV7-2 with TRBJ2-7; the D gene is possibly TRBD1 (6 bases). The sample consisted of peripheral blood or thyroid tissue (not recorded which). The clonotype originates from an adult woman with Graves' disease, either hyperthyroidism or ophthalmopathy (not recorded which). This CDR3 is CASSTRPGRTESNEQYF. The CDR3 DNA follows: TGTGCCAGCAGCACGCGACCCGGAAGGACAGAAAGCAACGAGCAGTACTTC.